The subject of this entry is one T cell receptor beta chain. CDR3 length: 13 residues. V was clipped by 6 bases and J by 9 bases; unmatched bases: 7. As originally analysed: Amplifying reference gene primers gave estimates of nucleated cell counts. The method was immunoSEQ multiplex PCR; TCRdb's version includes in-frame clones alone and lacks a portion of them. V and J calls and clone size are copied from that table; D and trimming were computed from the DNA. This table holds under 80,000 clones, around 85% found once. This sample was included in a study of blood T cell repertoires in COVID-19. Study-level information: Spain, Italy and the United States supplied samples that represented acute and convalescent COVID-19.

The receptor was derived from a man aged 80 or over in a cohort sampled during active COVID-19. The specimen was peripheral blood. The rearrangement uses TRBV12-3 or TRBV12-4 and TRBJ2-1; 8 nucleotides line up with TRBD1. The CDR3 DNA sequence: TGTGCCAGCAGACGTTCAGGGGGCTTTGAGCAGTTCTTC. The encoded protein is CASRRSGGFEQFF.